This T cell receptor beta chain was found in a study of T cell responses to AZD1222 COVID-19 vaccine. Regarding the study as a whole: Reportedly, nearly half of unique spike TCRs recognized epitopes outside B.1.351/B.1.1.7 mutations.

Details on this clone: Its antigen is unknown.

Produced via immunoSEQ multiplex PCR; TCRdb's table is partial and in-frame only. Seen here are about 180,000 clones, 92% observed once, and the top ten hold roughly 1.9%. The V end was cut by 7 bases, the J end by 4 bases, with 13 bases between. The CDR3 has 12 amino acids. Germline V CDR1 and CDR2: SQVTM, ANQGSEA. Source: peripheral blood, taken 28 days after the second AZD1222 dose. The TCR was taken from an adult who received the AZD1222 COVID-19 vaccine. The V call is TRBV29-1, the J call TRBJ1-2; a weak D match, TRBD1 (6 bases). The CDR3 DNA follows: TGCAGCGCCCGGGGCAGGGGCTATGGCTACACCTTC. As protein: CSARGRGYGYTF.